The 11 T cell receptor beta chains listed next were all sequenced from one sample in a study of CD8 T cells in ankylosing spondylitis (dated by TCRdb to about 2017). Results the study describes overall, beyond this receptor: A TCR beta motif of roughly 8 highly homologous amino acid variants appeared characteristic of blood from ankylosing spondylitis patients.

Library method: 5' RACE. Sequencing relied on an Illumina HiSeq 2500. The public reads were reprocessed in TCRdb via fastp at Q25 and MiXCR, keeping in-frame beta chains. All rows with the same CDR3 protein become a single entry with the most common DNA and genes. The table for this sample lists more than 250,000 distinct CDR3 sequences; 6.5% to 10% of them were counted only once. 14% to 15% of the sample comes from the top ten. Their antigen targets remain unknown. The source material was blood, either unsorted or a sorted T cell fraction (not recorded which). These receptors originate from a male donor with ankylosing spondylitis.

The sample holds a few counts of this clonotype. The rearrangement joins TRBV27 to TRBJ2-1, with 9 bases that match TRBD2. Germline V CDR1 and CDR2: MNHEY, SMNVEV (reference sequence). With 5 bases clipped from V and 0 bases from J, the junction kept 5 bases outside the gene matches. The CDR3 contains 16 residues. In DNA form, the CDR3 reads TGTGCCAGCAGTCCTTGGCGGGAGGGCTCCTACAATGAGCAGTTCTTC. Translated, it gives CASSPWREGSYNEQFF.

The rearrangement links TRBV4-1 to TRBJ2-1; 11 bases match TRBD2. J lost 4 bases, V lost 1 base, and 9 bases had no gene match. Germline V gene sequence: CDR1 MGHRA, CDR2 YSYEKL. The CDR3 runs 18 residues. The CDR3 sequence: CASSQAPFTSGRYNEQFF. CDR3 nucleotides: TGCGCCAGCAGCCAAGCCCCCTTCACTAGCGGGAGATACAATGAGCAGTTCTTC.

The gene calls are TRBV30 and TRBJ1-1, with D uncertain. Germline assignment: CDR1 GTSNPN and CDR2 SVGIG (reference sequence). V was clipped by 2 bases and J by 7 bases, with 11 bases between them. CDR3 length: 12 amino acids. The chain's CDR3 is CAWSMTTFEAFF. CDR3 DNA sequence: TGTGCCTGGAGTATGACGACCTTTGAAGCTTTCTTT. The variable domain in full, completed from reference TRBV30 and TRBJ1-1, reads SQTIHQWPATLVQPVGSPLSLECTVEGTSNPNLYWYRQAAGRGLQLLFYSVGIGQISSEVPQNLSASRPQDRQFILSSKKLLLSDSGFYLCAWSMTTFEAFFGQGTRLTVV.

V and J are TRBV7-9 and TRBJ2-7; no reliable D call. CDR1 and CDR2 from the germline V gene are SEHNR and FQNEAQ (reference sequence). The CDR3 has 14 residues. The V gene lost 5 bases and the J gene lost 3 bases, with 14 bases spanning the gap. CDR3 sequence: CASSLARTNYEQYF. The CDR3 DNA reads TGTGCCAGCAGCCTGGCACGGACCAACTACGAGCAGTACTTC.

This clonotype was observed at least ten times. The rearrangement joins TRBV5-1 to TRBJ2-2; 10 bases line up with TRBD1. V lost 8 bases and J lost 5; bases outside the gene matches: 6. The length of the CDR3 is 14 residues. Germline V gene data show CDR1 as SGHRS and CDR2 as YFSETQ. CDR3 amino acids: CASADRGSTGELFF. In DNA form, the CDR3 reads TGCGCCAGTGCGGACAGGGGGTCGACCGGGGAGCTGTTTTTT.

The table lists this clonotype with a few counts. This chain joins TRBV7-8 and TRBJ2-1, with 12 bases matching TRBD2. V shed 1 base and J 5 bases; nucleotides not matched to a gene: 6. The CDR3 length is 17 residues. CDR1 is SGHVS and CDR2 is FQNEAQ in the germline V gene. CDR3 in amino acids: CASSLDGTSGLDNEQFF. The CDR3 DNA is TGTGCCAGCAGCTTAGATGGGACTAGCGGGTTGGACAATGAGCAGTTCTTC. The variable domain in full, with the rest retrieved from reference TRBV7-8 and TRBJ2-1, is GAGVSQSPRYKVAKRGQDVALRCDPISGHVSLFWYQQALGQGPEFLTYFQNEAQLDKSGLPSDRFFAERPEGSVSTLKIQRTQQEDSAVYLCASSLDGTSGLDNEQFFGPGTRLTVL.

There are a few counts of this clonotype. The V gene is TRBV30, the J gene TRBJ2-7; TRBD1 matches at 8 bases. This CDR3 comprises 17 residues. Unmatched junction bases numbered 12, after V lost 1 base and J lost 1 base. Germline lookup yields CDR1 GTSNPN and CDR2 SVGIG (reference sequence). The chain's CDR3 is CAWSGPLPGQASYEQYF. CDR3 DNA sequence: TGTGCCTGGAGTGGCCCGTTGCCGGGACAGGCTTCCTACGAGCAGTACTTC.

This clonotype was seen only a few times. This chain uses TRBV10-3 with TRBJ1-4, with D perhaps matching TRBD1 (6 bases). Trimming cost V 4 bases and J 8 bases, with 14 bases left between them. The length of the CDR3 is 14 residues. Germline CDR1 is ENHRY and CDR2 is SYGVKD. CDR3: CAISGGHDGEKLFF. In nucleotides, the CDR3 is TGTGCCATCAGTGGGGGACATGACGGGGAAAAACTGTTTTTT.

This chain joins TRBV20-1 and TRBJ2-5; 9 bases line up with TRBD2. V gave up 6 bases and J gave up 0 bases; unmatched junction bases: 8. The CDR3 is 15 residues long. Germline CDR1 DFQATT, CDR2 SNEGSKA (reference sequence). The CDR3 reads CSAYVASGNQETQYF. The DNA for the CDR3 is TGCAGTGCCTATGTCGCTAGCGGGAACCAAGAGACCCAGTACTTC.

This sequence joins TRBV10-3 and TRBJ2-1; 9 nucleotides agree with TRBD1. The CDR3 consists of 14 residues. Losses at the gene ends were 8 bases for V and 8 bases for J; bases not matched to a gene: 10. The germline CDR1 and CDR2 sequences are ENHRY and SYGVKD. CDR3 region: CAIGGGQGRDEQFF. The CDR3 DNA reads TGTGCCATCGGGGGGGGACAGGGTCGGGATGAGCAGTTCTTC.

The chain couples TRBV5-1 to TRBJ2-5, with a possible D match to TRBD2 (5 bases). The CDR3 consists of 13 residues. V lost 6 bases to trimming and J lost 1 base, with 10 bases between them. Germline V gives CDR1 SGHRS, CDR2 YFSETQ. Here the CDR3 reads CASTRVPQETQYF. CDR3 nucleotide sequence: TGCGCCAGCACGAGGGTCCCCCAAGAGACCCAGTACTTC.